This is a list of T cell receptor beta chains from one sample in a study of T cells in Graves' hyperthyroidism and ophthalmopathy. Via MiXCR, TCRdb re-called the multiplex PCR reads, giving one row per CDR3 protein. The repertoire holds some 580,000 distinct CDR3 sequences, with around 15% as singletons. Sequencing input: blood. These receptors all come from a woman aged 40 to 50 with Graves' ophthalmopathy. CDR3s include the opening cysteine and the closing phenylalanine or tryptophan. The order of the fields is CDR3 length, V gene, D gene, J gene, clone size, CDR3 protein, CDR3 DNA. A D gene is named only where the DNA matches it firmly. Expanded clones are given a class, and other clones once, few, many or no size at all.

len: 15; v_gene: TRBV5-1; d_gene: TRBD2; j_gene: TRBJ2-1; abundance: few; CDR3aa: CASSESSGTYNEQFF; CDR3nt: TGCGCCAGCAGCGAATCTAGCGGTACCTACAATGAGCAGTTCTTC
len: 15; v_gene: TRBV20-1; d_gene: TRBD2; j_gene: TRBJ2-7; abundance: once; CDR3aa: CSALPTAGIRNEQYF; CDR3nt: TGCAGTGCTTTACCCACAGCGGGAATCCGGAACGAGCAGTACTTC
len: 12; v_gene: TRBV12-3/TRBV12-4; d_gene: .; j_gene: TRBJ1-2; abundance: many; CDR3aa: CASSRSIYGYTF; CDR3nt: TGTGCCAGCAGTAGAAGTATCTATGGCTACACCTTC
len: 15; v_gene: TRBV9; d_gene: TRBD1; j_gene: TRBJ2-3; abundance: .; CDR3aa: CASSEDRARTDTQYF; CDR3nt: TGTGCCAGCAGCGAGGACAGGGCCCGCACAGATACGCAGTATTTT
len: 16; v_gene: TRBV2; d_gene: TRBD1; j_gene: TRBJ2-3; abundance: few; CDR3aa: CASSGGTGTITDTQYF; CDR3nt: TGTGCCAGCAGTGGAGGGACAGGGACTATCACAGATACGCAGTATTTT
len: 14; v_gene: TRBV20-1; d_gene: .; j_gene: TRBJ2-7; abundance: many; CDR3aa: CSARDQAGSYEQYF; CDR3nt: TGCAGTGCTAGAGACCAGGCCGGCTCCTACGAGCAGTACTTC
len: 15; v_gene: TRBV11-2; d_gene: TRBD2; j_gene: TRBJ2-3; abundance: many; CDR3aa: CASSFTTSGFDTQYF; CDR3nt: TGTGCCAGCAGCTTTACGACTAGCGGTTTCGATACGCAGTATTTT
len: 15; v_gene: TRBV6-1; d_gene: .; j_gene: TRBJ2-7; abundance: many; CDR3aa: CASSDGAIRSYEQYF; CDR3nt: TGTGCCAGCAGTGACGGGGCGATTCGCTCCTACGAGCAGTACTTC
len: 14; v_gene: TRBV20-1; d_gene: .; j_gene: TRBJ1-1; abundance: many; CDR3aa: CSARTNRLNTEAFF; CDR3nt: TGCAGTGCTAGAACTAACAGGCTTAACACTGAAGCTTTCTTT
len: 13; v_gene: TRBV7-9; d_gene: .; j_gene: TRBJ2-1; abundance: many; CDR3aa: CASSLGGANEQFF; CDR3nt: TGTGCCAGCAGCTTAGGCGGGGCCAATGAGCAGTTCTTC
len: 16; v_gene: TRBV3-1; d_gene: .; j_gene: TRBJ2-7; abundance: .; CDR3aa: CASSQVGLAQGDEQYF; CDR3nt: TGTGCCAGCAGCCAAGTCGGATTAGCACAGGGAGACGAGCAGTACTTC
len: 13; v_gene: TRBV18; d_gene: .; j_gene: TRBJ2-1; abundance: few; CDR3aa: CASSPGAGNEQFF; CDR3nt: TGTGCCAGCTCACCAGGGGCCGGCAATGAGCAGTTCTTC
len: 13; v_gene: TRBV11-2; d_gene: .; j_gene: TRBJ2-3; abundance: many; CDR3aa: CASRGQGGDTQYF; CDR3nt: TGTGCCAGCAGGGGGCAGGGAGGAGATACGCAGTATTTT
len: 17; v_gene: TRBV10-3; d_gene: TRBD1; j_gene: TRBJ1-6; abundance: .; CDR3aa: CAISASLGQGPSPPLHF; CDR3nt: TGTGCCATCAGCGCTTCGTTAGGACAGGGGCCTTCGCCACCCCTCCACTTT
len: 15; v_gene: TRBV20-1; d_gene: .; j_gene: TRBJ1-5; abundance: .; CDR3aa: CSARKLKNSNQPQHF; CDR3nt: TGCAGTGCTAGAAAATTGAAGAATAGCAATCAGCCCCAGCATTTT
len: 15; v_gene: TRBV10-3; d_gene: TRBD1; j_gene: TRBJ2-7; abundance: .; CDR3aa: CAISESVQGVYEQYF; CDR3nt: TGTGCCATCAGTGAGTCGGTACAGGGGGTCTACGAGCAGTACTTC
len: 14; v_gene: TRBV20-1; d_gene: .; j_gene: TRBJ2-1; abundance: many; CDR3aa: CSARVVSSYNEQFF; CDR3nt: TGCAGTGCTAGAGTGGTGAGCTCCTACAATGAGCAGTTCTTC
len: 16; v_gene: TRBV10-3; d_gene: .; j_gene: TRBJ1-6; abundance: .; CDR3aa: CAISERGPSLNSPLHF; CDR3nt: TGTGCCATCAGTGAACGAGGGCCCAGTCTTAATTCACCCCTCCACTTT
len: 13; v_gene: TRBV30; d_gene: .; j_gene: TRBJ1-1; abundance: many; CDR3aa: CAWSPGTNTEAFF; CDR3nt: TGTGCCTGGAGTCCGGGGACGAACACTGAAGCTTTCTTT
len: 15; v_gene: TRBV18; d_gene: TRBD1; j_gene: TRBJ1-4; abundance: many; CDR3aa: CASSRGQATNEKLFF; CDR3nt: TGTGCCAGCTCACGGGGACAGGCAACTAATGAAAAACTGTTTTTT
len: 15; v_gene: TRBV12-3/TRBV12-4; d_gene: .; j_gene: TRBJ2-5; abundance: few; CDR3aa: CASSSNSGSQETQYF; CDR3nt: TGTGCCAGCAGTAGCAACTCCGGGAGTCAAGAGACCCAGTACTTC
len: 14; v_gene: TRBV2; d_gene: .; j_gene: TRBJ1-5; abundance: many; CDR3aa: CASSYGGLNQPQHF; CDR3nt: TGTGCCAGCAGTTACGGGGGCCTCAATCAGCCCCAGCATTTT
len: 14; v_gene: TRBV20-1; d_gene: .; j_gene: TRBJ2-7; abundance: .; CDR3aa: CSASPRGSGYEQYF; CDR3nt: TGCAGTGCTAGTCCCAGGGGGAGCGGGTACGAGCAGTACTTC
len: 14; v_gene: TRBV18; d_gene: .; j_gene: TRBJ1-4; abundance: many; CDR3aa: CASSPEGSNEKLFF; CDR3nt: TGTGCCAGCTCACCTGAGGGGAGTAATGAAAAACTGTTTTTT
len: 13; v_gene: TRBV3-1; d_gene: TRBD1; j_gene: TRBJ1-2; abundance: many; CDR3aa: CASSLRTGAGYTF; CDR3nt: TGTGCCAGCAGCCTACGCACAGGGGCTGGCTACACCTTC
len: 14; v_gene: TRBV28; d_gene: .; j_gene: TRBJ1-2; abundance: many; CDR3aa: CASSLWGGTYGYTF; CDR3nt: TGTGCCAGCAGTCTCTGGGGGGGTACCTATGGCTACACCTTC
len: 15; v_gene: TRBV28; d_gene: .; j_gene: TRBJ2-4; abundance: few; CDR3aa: CASTFRGAGENIQYF; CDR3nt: TGTGCCAGCACCTTTCGGGGGGCCGGAGAGAACATTCAGTACTTC
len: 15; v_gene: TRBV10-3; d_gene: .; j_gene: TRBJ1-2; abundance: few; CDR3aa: CAISESGAVSYGYTF; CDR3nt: TGTGCCATCAGTGAGTCGGGGGCGGTTTCCTATGGCTACACCTTC
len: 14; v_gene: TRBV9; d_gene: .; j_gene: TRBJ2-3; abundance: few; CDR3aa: CASSVGPRADTQYF; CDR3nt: TGTGCCAGCAGCGTAGGCCCTAGAGCAGATACGCAGTATTTT
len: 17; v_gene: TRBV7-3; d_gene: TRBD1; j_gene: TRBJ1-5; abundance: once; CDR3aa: CASSLGLQGYSNQPQHF; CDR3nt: TGTGCCAGCAGCTTAGGACTACAGGGGTATAGCAATCAGCCCCAGCATTTT
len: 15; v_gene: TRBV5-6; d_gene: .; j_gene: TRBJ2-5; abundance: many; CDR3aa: CASSLWGGRVETQYF; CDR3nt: TGTGCCAGCAGCTTGTGGGGGGGGCGCGTTGAGACCCAGTACTTC
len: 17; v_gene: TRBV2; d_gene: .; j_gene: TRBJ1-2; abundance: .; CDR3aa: CASRTFLLKTGMDGCTF; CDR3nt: TGTGCCAGCAGGACCTTTTTACTTAAAACAGGGATGGATGGCTGCACCTTC
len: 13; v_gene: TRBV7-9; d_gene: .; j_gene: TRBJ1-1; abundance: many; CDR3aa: CASLGLWGAEAFF; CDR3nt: TGTGCCAGCTTGGGATTGTGGGGGGCTGAAGCTTTCTTT
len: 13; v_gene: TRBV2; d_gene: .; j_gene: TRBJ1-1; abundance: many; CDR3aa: CASAYTYNTEAFF; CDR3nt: TGTGCCAGCGCCTATACCTATAACACTGAAGCTTTCTTT
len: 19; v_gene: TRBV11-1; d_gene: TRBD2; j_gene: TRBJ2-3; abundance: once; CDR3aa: CASSRTSWTSGEGTDTQYF; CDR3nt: TGTGCCAGCAGCCGCACATCTTGGACTAGCGGGGAGGGGACAGATACGCAGTATTTT
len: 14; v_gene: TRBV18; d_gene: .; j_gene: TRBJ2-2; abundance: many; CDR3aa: CASSPQGRTGELFF; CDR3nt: TGTGCCAGCTCACCACAGGGGAGGACCGGGGAGCTGTTTTTT
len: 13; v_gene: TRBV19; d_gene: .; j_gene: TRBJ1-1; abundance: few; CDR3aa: CASSTKENTEAFF; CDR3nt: TGTGCCAGTAGCACGAAAGAGAACACTGAAGCTTTCTTT
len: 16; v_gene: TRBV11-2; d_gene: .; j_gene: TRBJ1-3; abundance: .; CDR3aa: CASSLAQGFSGNTIYF; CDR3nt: TGTGCCAGCAGCTTAGCCCAGGGTTTCTCTGGAAACACCATATATTTT
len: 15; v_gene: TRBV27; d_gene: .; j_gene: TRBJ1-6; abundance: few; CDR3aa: CASKSSGVNNSPLHF; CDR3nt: TGTGCCAGCAAAAGTTCCGGGGTGAATAATTCACCCCTCCACTTT
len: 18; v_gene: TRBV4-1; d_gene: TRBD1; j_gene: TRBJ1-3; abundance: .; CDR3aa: CASSQVPGQGAFGNTIYF; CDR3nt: TGCGCCAGCAGCCAAGTACCGGGACAGGGGGCATTTGGAAACACCATATATTTT
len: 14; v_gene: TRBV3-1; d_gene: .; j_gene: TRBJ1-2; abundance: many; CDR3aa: CASSPLGGRYGYTF; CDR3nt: TGTGCCAGCAGCCCCCTTGGGGGAAGGTATGGCTACACCTTC
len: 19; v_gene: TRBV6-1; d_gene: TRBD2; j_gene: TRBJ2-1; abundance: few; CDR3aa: CASSELRVSGRGSGNEQFF; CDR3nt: TGTGCCAGCAGTGAACTCCGGGTTAGCGGGAGAGGGTCGGGAAATGAGCAGTTCTTC
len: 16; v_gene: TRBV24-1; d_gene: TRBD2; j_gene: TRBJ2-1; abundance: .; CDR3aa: CATSDTSGGSYNEQFF; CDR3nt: TGTGCCACCAGTGATACTAGCGGGGGCTCCTACAATGAGCAGTTCTTC
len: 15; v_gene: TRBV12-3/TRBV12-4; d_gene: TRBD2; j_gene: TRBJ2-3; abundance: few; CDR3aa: CATRGGGGSTDTQYF; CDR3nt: TGTGCCACCCGCGGGGGCGGGGGGAGCACAGATACGCAGTATTTT
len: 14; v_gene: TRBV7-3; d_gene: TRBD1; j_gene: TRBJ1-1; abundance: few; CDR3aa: CASSRRGTGNTAFF; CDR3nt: TGTGCCAGCAGCCGAAGGGGGACAGGGAACACGGCTTTCTTT
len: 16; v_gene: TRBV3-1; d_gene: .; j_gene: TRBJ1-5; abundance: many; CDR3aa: CASSHRPAGPNQPQHF; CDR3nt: TGTGCCAGCAGCCATCGGCCGGCGGGTCCAAATCAGCCCCAGCATTTT
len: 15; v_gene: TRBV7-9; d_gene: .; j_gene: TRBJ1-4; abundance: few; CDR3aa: CASEETGLAREKLFF; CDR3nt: TGTGCCAGTGAAGAAACCGGGTTAGCGCGCGAAAAACTGTTTTTT
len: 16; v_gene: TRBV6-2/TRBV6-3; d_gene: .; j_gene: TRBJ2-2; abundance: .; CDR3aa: CASSYGVGRGTGELFF; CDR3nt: TGTGCCAGCAGTTATGGTGTAGGACGGGGCACCGGGGAGCTGTTTTTT
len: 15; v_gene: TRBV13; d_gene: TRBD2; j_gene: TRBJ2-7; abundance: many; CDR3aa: CASSLAASGTYEQYF; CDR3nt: TGTGCCAGCAGCTTAGCGGCTAGCGGCACCTACGAGCAGTACTTC
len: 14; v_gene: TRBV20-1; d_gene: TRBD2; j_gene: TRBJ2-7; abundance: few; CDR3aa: CSARKASGSFEQYF; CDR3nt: TGCAGTGCTAGGAAGGCTAGCGGGAGCTTTGAGCAGTACTTC